This entry concerns a single TCR beta chain. Germline CDR1 is SEHNR and CDR2 is FQNEAQ (reference sequence). There are 15 residues in the CDR3. Trimming at V came to 5 bases and at J to 2 bases, leaving 7 bases not matched to a gene. In the authors' workflow: By means of reference gene primer amplification, nucleated cell counts were estimated. The protocol was immunoSEQ multiplex PCR, while the TCRdb copy is restricted to in-frame clones and leaves out a portion. V, J and clone size reflect that table, while D and trimming were determined from the DNA. Here the sample spans under 200,000 clones, around 86% being singletons. This sample is part of a study of blood T cell repertoires in COVID-19. Overall study context: The analysed material was cDNA or gDNA that came from T cells, B-cell-depleted T cells, or PBMCs.

This clonotype was sampled from a man aged 65 to 79 with acute or convalescent COVID-19. Sequencing used peripheral blood. This chain connects TRBV7-9 to TRBJ2-3; the match to TRBD2 covers 7 bases. CDR3 region: CASSPPGTNTDTQYF. CDR3 DNA sequence: TGTGCCAGCAGCCCCCCGGGGACTAACACAGATACGCAGTATTTT.